This T cell receptor (beta chain) stems from a study of T cell repertoires in cytomegalovirus infection (dated by TCRdb to about 2019). Regarding the research as a whole: Recently identified HLA-C-restricted CMV epitopes, whose presentation resists viral immunomodulation, were targeted by peptide stimulations together with well-studied HLA-B-restricted epitopes. Because public TCR beta signatures pointed to carriage of CMV infection together with the matching HLA type, the HLA type of each donor mattered for the analysis.

The treatment or condition label of this sample denotes: in vitro stimulation with specific CMV peptide epitopes to enrich CMV-specific T cells. Sequencing relied on an Illumina HiSeq 1500. Using fastp trimming at Q25 and MiXCR clonotype assembly, TCRdb reanalyzed the public sequencing data and kept in-frame beta chains. Each CDR3 protein appears once, grouped with its most common genes and DNA. The sample table holds around 200,000 distinct CDR3 sequences, of which approximately 38% were seen once. Approximately 59% of the sample belongs to the ten largest clones. As for this clonotype: What this receptor recognizes is not known. Base qualities are not recorded, but no much larger clone differs from it by a single base.

The V end loses 7 bases and the J end loses 8 bases, and a stretch of 17 bases separates them. The CDR3 has 13 amino acids, counting the end cysteine and phenylalanine. CDR3 DNA only is kept here, 39 bases in frame from base 1. Sequences MNHEY (CDR1) and SMNVEV (CDR2) are obtained from the germline V gene (reference sequence). General conclusions and limits of the study: Carriers of CMV infection plus the relevant HLA type were discriminated by the cumulative frequency of public TCR beta family members in the study cohort and in an independent roughly 320-donor cohort. The ex vivo response was dominated by HLA-C-restricted CMV-specific TCR beta clonotypes, and the single most frequent clonotype in two of eight donors was supplied by these HLA-C-restricted clonotypes.

The rearranged segments are TRBV27 and TRBJ1-2, with the D gene call left open. The source of this sequence is a human donor in good health (CMV status not recorded). Some clones in this sample may be carry-over from other donors' samples. The sequenced sample was CD8+ T cells from cultured PBMCs, obtained from culture after CMV antigen stimulation. This receptor carries the CDR3 CASTTALRRGYTF. Here is the DNA: TGTGCCAGCACCACGGCCCTCAGGAGGGGCTACACCTTC.